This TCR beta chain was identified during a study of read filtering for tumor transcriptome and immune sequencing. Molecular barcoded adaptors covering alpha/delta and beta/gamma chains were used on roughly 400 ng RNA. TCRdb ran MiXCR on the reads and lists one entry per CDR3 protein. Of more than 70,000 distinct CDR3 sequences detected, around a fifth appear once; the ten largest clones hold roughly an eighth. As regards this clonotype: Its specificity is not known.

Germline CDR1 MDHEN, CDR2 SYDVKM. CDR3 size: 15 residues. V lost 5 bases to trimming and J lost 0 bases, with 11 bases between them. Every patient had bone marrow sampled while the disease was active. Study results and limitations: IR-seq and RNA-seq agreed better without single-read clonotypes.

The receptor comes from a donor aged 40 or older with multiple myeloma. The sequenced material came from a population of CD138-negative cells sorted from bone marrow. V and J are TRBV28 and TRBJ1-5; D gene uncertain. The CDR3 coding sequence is TGTGCCAGCAGTACTCAAGGATATAGCAATCAGCCCCAGCATTTT. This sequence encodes CASSTQGYSNQPQHF.